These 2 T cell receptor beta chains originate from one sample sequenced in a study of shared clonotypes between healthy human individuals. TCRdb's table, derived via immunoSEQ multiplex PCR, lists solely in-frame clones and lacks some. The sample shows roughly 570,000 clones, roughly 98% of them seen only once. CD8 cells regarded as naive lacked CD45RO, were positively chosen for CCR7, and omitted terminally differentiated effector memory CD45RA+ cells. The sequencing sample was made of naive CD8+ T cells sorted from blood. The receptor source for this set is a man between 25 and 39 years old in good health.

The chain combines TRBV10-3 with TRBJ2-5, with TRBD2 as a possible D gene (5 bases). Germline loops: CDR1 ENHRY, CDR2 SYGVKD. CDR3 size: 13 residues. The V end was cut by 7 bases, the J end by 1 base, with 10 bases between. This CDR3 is CAITPEGQETQYF. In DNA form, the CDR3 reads TGTGCCATCACTCCCGAGGGCCAAGAGACCCAGTACTTC.

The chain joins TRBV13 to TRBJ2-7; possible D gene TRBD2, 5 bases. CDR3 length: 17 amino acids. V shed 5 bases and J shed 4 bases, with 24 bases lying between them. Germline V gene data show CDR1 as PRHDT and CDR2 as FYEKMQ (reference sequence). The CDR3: CASSIEPRGEEWYEQYF. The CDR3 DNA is TGTGCCAGCAGCATAGAACCTCGGGGAGAGGAGTGGTACGAGCAGTACTTC.